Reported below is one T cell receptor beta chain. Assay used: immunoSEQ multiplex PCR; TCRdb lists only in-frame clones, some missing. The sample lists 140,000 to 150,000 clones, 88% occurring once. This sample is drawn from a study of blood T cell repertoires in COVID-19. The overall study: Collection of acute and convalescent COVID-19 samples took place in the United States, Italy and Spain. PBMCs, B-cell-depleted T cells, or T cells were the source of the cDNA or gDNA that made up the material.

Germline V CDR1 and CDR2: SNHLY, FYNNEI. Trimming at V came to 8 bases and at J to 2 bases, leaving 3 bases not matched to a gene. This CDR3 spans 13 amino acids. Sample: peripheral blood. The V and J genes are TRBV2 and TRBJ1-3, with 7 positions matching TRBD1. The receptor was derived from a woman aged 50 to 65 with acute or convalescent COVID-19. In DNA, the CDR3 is TGTGCCAGCTGGCAGGGGGCTGGAAACACCATATATTTT. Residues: CASWQGAGNTIYF.